This T cell receptor beta chain emerged from a study of Ad26.COV2.S vaccination and SARS-CoV-2 variants. Regarding the study as a whole: The study found similar non-spike TCR breadth in vaccine and placebo recipients. The TCR-based breadth and depth measures might underestimate overall T cell responses. Ad26.COV2.S recipients had broader spike-specific TCRs (P = 0.0014).

Worth noting for this clone: Its antigen is as yet unknown.

The germline V and J ends were trimmed by 3 bases and 5 bases, with 7 bases remaining between them. The CDR3 extends over 12 amino acids. CDR1 and CDR2 (germline): SEHNR, FQNEAQ (reference sequence). The table came from immunoSEQ multiplex PCR; TCRdb's copy has only in-frame clones and leaves some out. The sample consists of some 350,000 clones, under 95% of them appearing once. Sample: peripheral blood, taken after recovery from COVID-19. The receptor comes from a human donor who had recovered from COVID-19. The V and J genes are TRBV7-9 and TRBJ1-1; no clear D. CDR3 nucleotides: TGTGCCAGCAGCTTTGAGGTGACTGAAGCTTTCTTT. Protein: CASSFEVTEAFF.